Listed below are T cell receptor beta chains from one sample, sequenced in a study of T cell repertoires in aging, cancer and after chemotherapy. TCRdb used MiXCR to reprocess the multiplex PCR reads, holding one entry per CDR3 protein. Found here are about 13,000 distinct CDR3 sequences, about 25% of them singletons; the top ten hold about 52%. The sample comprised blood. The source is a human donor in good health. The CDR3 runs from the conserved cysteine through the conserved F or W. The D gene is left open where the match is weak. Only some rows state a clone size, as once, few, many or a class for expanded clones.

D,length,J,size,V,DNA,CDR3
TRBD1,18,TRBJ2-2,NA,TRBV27,TGTGCCAGCACCCCTTGGACAGGGGGCACACGGAACACCGGGGAGCTGTTTTTT,CASTPWTGGTRNTGELFF
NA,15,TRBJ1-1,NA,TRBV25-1,TGTGCCAGCATACAAACCGGGATTCAGCCTACGGAAGCTTTCTTT,CASIQTGIQPTEAFF
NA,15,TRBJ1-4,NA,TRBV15,TGTGCCACCAGCAGTGGACAGACAACTAATGAAAAACTGTTTTTT,CATSSGQTTNEKLFF
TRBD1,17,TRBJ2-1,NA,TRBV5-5,TGTGCCAGCAGCTTAAGGACCGGGACAGGCCCCTACAATGAGCAGTTCTTC,CASSLRTGTGPYNEQFF
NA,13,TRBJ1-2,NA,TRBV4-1,TGCGCCAGCAGCCAAGATCCAAAGGGGGGCTACACCTTC,CASSQDPKGGYTF
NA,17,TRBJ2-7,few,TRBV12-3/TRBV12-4,TGTGCCAGCAGTTCAACCTTTAAGGGGAAACTTTCCTACGAGCAGTACTTC,CASSSTFKGKLSYEQYF
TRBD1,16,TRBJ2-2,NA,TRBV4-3,TGCGCCAGCAGCCAGGCGGGACAGGGGGCTGCCGGGGAGCTGTTTTTT,CASSQAGQGAAGELFF
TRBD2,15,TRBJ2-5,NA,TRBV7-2,TGTGCCAGCAGCCGCCGGACTAGCGGAAAAGAGACCCAGTACTTC,CASSRRTSGKETQYF
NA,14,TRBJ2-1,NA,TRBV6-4,TGTGCCAGCAGTGACGGCCGTGGGGGTAATGAGCAGTTCTTC,CASSDGRGGNEQFF
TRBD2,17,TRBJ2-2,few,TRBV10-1,TGCGCCAGCAGTGGCCCCGGGACTAGCGAGAACACCGGGGAGCTGTTTTTT,CASSGPGTSENTGELFF
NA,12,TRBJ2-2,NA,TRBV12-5,TGTGCTAGTGCTTTACACACCGGGGAGCTGTTTTTT,CASALHTGELFF
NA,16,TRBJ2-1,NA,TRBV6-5,TGTGCCAGCAGTGAATTCTGGCGGGGAGGATACAATGAGCAGTTCTTC,CASSEFWRGGYNEQFF
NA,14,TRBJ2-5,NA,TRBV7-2,TGTGCTAGCAGCCGAGGCGGGGGCTCCGAGACCCAGTACTTC,CASSRGGGSETQYF
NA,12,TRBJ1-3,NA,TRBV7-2,TGTGCCAGCAGTTTACGCGGAAACACCATATATTTT,CASSLRGNTIYF
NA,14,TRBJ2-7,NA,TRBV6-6,TGTGCCAGCACCACTGTTGACAGCTCCTACGAGCAGTACTTC,CASTTVDSSYEQYF
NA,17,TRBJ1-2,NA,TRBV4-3,TGCGCCAGCAGCCAAGTATCAGCGGGGTTAGCTAACTATGGCTACACCTTC,CASSQVSAGLANYGYTF
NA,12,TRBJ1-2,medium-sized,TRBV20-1,TGCAGTGCGCCGACAGATTACTATGGCTACACCTTC,CSAPTDYYGYTF
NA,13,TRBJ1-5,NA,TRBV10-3,TGTGCCATCAGTGACAGGGTGGACCAGCCCCAGCATTTT,CAISDRVDQPQHF
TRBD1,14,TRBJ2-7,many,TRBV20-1,TGCAGTGCTAGGGGACAGGGTGAATACTACGAGCAGTACTTC,CSARGQGEYYEQYF
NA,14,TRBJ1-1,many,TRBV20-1,TGCAGTGCTATTGTGGGGGGGCCGAACACTGAAGCTTTCTTT,CSAIVGGPNTEAFF
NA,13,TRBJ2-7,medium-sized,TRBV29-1,TGCAGCGTTGTGGGGTCAGGAGAGTACGGGCAGTACTTC,CSVVGSGEYGQYF
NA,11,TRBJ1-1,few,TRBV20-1,TGCAGTGCTAGAGATCCCTGGGGAGCTTTCTTT,CSARDPWGAFF
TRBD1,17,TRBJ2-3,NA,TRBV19,TGTGCCAGTAGTAATCGGGGGACAGGGAATACGGTAGATACGCAGTATTTT,CASSNRGTGNTVDTQYF
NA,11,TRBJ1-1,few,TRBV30,TGTGCCTGGAGTCACTGGGGGGGAGCTTTCTTT,CAWSHWGGAFF
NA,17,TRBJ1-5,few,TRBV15,TGTGCCACCAGCAGAGCGGGAGGGAATCTAGGCAATCAGCCCCAGCATTTT,CATSRAGGNLGNQPQHF